Shown below are 9 T cell receptor beta chains from a single sample sequenced in a study of cytomegalovirus exposure and HLA in healthy donors. PCR used 60 Vbeta primers and 13 Jbeta primers. TCRdb keeps only in-frame clones here, not all; method: immunoSEQ multiplex PCR. The table lists under 200,000 clones, roughly 13% of them singletons. Sequencing was performed on PBMCs. The origin of the receptors is a man aged 50 to 59 in good health and CMV-seropositive.

Points on this clone: Mismatch with germline at one junction end may stem from a read error. The rearrangement joins TRBV11-3 to TRBJ2-4; 12 bases match TRBD1. CDR1 and CDR2 (germline): SGHNT, YENEEA. This CDR3 region has 17 residues. CDR3 loop: CASRYIPGQGANNIKYF. CDR3 DNA sequence: TGTGCCAGCAGATACATACCGGGACAGGGGGCCAACAACATTAAGTACTTC.

This clone appeared a few times. The gene calls are TRBV2 and TRBJ2-2, with 7 bases matching TRBD2. CDR1 and CDR2 (germline): SNHLY, FYNNEI. The CDR3 is made up of 15 amino acids. Germline trimming cut 5 bases from V and 4 bases from J; bases unmatched to any gene: 7. The CDR3 here is CASSIFGGTTGELFF. The CDR3 DNA reads TGTGCCAGCAGTATCTTCGGGGGGACCACCGGGGAGCTGTTTTTT. The variable domain in full, completed from reference TRBV2 and TRBJ2-2, reads EPEVTQTPSHQVTQMGQEVILRCVPISNHLYFYWYRQILGQKVEFLVSFYNNEISEKSEIFDDQFSVERPDGSNFTLKIRSTKLEDSAMYFCASSIFGGTTGELFFGEGSRLTVL.

This rearrangement joins TRBV29-1 to TRBJ2-4; 7 bases map to TRBD1. The CDR3 spans 13 residues. Germline CDR1 SQVTM, CDR2 ANQGSEA. Germline trimming cut 7 bases from V and 6 bases from J; bases unmatched to any gene: 9. The CDR3 DNA is TGCAGCGCCTTAAACAGGGGTACAAACATTCAGTACTTC. The encoded protein is CSALNRGTNIQYF.

The table lists this clone with a few counts. V usage is TRBV7-9 and J usage is TRBJ1-6; D is uncertain. The germline CDR1 and CDR2 sequences are SEHNR and FQNEAQ (reference sequence). V lost 3 bases, J lost 0 bases, and 9 bases lay in between. The CDR3 is made up of 16 amino acids. CDR3 amino acids: CASSFSTGSYNSPLHF. The CDR3 region has the DNA TGTGCCAGCAGCTTCAGCACGGGCTCCTATAATTCACCCCTCCACTTT.

CDR3 sequence reads: CASSLRTVAKNIQYF. For the CDR3, the DNA is TGTGCCAGCAGTTTAAGGACAGTAGCCAAAAACATTCAGTACTTC. The chain links TRBV28 to TRBJ2-4, with a tentative D call TRBD1 (6 bases). The CDR3 runs to 15 residues. Germline values: CDR1 MDHEN, CDR2 SYDVKM. V was cut by 2 bases and J by 0 bases, with 8 bases left in between.

This clone was seen a handful of times. The chain joins TRBV11-3 to TRBJ1-1, with D possibly TRBD1 on 5 matching bases. Germline V gene lookup returns CDR1 SGHNT and CDR2 YENEEA. V lost 1 base and J 2 bases, leaving 8 bases between the germline ends. The CDR3 spans 14 residues. The CDR3 protein is CASSLGQINTEAFF. CDR3 in DNA: TGTGCCAGCAGCTTAGGACAGATAAACACTGAAGCTTTCTTT.

This chain connects TRBV25-1 to TRBJ1-6, with 9 bases identical to TRBD1. The CDR3 covers 16 residues. Germline CDR1 reads MGHDK; CDR2 reads SYGVNS. With 5 bases clipped from V and 7 bases from J, the junction kept 9 bases outside the gene matches. CDR3 DNA: TGTGCCAGCAGTCCCGTTGGTGGACAGGGGAATTCACCCCTCCACTTT. Translated: CASSPVGGQGNSPLHF.

The J gene is TRBJ2-3, the V gene TRBV28, with 10 nucleotides matching TRBD1. The CDR3 runs 15 residues. Looked up from germline, CDR1 is MDHEN and CDR2 is SYDVKM. J was trimmed by 6 bases and V by 5 bases; bases with no gene match: 8. CDR3 nucleotide sequence: TGTGCCAGCAGTAAGACAGGGGGCAATTGGGATACGCAGTATTTT. Its protein is CASSKTGGNWDTQYF.

The chain recombines TRBV6-5 with TRBJ1-5, with TRBD1 as a possible D gene (6 bases). V gave up 6 bases and J gave up 2 bases, with 14 bases separating them. The CDR3 consists of 15 residues. Germline-derived CDR1 and CDR2 are MNHEY and SVGAGI. CDR3 amino acids: CASRLQGWGNQPQHF. In DNA, the CDR3 is TGTGCCAGCAGATTACAGGGATGGGGCAATCAGCCCCAGCATTTT.